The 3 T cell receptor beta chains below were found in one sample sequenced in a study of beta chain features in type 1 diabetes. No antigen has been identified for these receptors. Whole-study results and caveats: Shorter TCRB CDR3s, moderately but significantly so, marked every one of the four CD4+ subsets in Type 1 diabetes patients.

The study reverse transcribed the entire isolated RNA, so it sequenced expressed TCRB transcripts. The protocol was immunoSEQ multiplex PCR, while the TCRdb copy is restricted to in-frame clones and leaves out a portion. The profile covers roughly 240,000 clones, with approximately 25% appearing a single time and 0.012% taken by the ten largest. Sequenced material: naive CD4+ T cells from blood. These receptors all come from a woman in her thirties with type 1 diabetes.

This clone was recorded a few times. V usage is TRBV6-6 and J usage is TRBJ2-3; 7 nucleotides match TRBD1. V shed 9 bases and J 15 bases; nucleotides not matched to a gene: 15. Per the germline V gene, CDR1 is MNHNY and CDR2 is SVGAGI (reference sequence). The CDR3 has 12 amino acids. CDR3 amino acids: CASQKVGDRGYF. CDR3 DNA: TGTGCCAGTCAAAAGGTCGGGGACAGAGGATATTTT.

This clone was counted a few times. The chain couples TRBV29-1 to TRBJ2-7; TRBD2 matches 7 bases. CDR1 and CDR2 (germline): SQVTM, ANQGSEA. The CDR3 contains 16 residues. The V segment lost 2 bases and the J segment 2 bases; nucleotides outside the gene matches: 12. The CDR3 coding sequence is TGCAGCGTTGAAAGCGGTTCGGCTAGCGGACCCTACGAGCAGTACTTC. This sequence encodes CSVESGSASGPYEQYF.

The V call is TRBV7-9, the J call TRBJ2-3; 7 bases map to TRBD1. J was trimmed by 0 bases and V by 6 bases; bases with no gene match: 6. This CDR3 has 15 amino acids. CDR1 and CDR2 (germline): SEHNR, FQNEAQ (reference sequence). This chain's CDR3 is CASSFGQVSTDTQYF. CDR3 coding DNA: TGTGCCAGCAGTTTCGGACAGGTCAGCACAGATACGCAGTATTTT.